The next 27 T cell receptor beta chains were all read from a single sample in a study of shared clonotypes between healthy human individuals. The assay was immunoSEQ multiplex PCR, and TCRdb's table has in-frame clones only and misses some. Of roughly 170,000 clones listed, approximately 62% are singletons. The sample taken for sequencing was memory CD4+ T cells sorted from blood. Subset defined: CD45RA-negative fraction. The receptors stem from a man aged 25 to 40 in good health.

The chain has TRBV5-1 and TRBJ2-1, with TRBD1 identical over 9 bases. V was pared by 1 base and J by 2 bases, with 13 bases of the junction left unmatched. The CDR3 extends over 19 amino acids. Germline V gene lookup returns CDR1 SGHRS and CDR2 YFSETQ. CDR3 residues: CASSLRVPGQGLTYNEQFF. DNA of the CDR3: TGCGCCAGCAGCTTGAGGGTCCCGGGACAGGGTTTGACCTACAATGAGCAGTTCTTC.

This chain links TRBV5-1 with TRBJ2-7; 8 bases fit TRBD2. Germline-derived CDR1 and CDR2 are SGHRS and YFSETQ. With V trimmed by 0 bases and J by 5 bases, 1 base remained unmatched. CDR3 length: 13 residues. The CDR3 DNA reads as TGCGCCAGCAGCTTGGTGGGACTAGACGAGCAGTACTTC. It encodes CASSLVGLDEQYF.

This clone was found a few times. This rearrangement joins TRBV6-5 to TRBJ2-1; 7 bases are shared with TRBD2. From germline, CDR1 is MNHEY and CDR2 SVGAGI. The CDR3 is made up of 13 amino acids. V shed 6 bases and J 3 bases; nucleotides not matched to a gene: 2. Written as DNA, the CDR3 is TGTGCCAGCAGCCAGCGGGGCTACAATGAGCAGTTCTTC. Its translation is CASSQRGYNEQFF.

This chain links TRBV5-6 with TRBJ2-1; the D gene is possibly TRBD2 (5 bases). The V and J ends lost 7 bases and 1 base respectively, with 15 bases between them. The CDR3 spans 15 residues. In germline, CDR1 is SGHDT, CDR2 YYEEEE. CDR3 DNA: TGTGCCAGCCAGGCAGGCAGAGGGTCCTACAATGAGCAGTTCTTC. This encodes CASQAGRGSYNEQFF.

V is TRBV5-1 and J is TRBJ2-7; D may be TRBD1 (6 bases). V lost 3 bases and J 0 bases, leaving 10 bases between the germline ends. The V gene's germline CDR1 is SGHRS and CDR2 YFSETQ. The CDR3 runs 14 residues. The CDR3 nucleotides are TGCGCCAGCAGCTCCTACAGGGCCTCCTACGAGCAGTACTTC. It specifies CASSSYRASYEQYF.

The chain joins TRBV5-1 to TRBJ2-5; D uncertain. The CDR3 consists of 16 residues. V gave up 0 bases and J gave up 5 bases, with 17 bases separating them. Germline CDR1 SGHRS, CDR2 YFSETQ. CDR3 loop: CASSLAGSQEWETQYF. CDR3 in DNA: TGCGCCAGCAGCTTGGCAGGCAGCCAGGAGTGGGAGACCCAGTACTTC.

The rearrangement uses TRBV7-3 and TRBJ2-1, with TRBD2 matching 8 bases. In germline, CDR1 is SGHTA, CDR2 FQGTGA. V gave up 6 bases and J gave up 6 bases; unmatched junction bases: 13. The CDR3 is made up of 16 amino acids. The CDR3 bases are TGTGCCAGCAGTCCGGACAGCGGGAGTCGGTCCAATGAGCAGTTCTTC. Translated, it gives CASSPDSGSRSNEQFF.

This chain connects TRBV11-2 to TRBJ2-3; D is ambiguous. The CDR3 has 14 amino acids. Germline CDR1 is SGHAT and CDR2 is FQNNGV. The V gene lost 4 bases and the J gene lost 3 bases, with 11 bases spanning the gap. The CDR3: CASSSFPDTDTQYF. CDR3 sequence (DNA): TGTGCCAGCAGCTCCTTCCCCGATACAGATACGCAGTATTTT.

This chain's CDR3 is CASSQTGTGANVLTF. The CDR3 DNA follows: TGCGCCAGCAGCCAGACAGGAACTGGGGCCAACGTCCTGACTTTC. This chain joins TRBV5-1 and TRBJ2-6; D perhaps matches TRBD1 (6 bases). V lost 4 bases and J 2 bases, leaving 10 bases between the germline ends. The CDR3 consists of 15 residues. CDR1 is SGHRS, CDR2 YFSETQ, per germline.

This chain connects TRBV9 to TRBJ2-1, with TRBD2 as a possible D gene (5 bases). The CDR3 runs 16 residues. Trimming took off 0 bases at V and 5 bases at J, with 15 bases between the two ends. Germline V gene data show CDR1 as SGDLS and CDR2 as YYNGEE. This CDR3 is CASSVAYASHNNEQFF. The CDR3 DNA reads as TGTGCCAGCAGCGTAGCTTACGCTAGCCACAACAATGAGCAGTTCTTC.

J is TRBJ2-2 and V is TRBV30; 8 bases align to TRBD1. V lost 0 bases, J lost 5 bases, and 5 bases stayed unmatched. Germline V gene lookup returns CDR1 GTSNPN and CDR2 SVGIG (reference sequence). There are 15 residues in the CDR3. For the CDR3, the DNA is TGTGCCTGGAGTGTATCGGACAGGGAAACCGGGGAGCTGTTTTTT. As protein: CAWSVSDRETGELFF.

This chain links TRBV2 with TRBJ2-7; the match to TRBD1 covers 9 bases. J lost 3 bases, V lost 5 bases, and 2 bases had no gene match. From germline, CDR1 is SNHLY and CDR2 FYNNEI. The CDR3 is made up of 13 amino acids. CDR3 nucleotides: TGTGCCAGCAGTTGGACAGGGGACTACGAGCAGTACTTC. Protein sequence: CASSWTGDYEQYF.

This clone was detected once. The chain has TRBV10-2 and TRBJ1-1, with D possibly TRBD1 on 6 matching bases. CDR3 length: 13 amino acids. Trimming took 3 bases from V and 4 from J, leaving 9 bases between them. CDR1 WSHSY and CDR2 SAAADI come from the germline V gene. CDR3: CASSDRGVTEAFF. CDR3 bases: TGCGCCAGCAGTGACAGGGGTGTCACTGAAGCTTTCTTT.

This chain connects TRBV28 to TRBJ2-1; TRBD2 matches at 7 bases. Losses at the gene ends were 3 bases for V and 0 bases for J; bases not matched to a gene: 17. Germline CDR1 is MDHEN and CDR2 is SYDVKM. There are 20 residues in the CDR3. The DNA of the CDR3 is TGTGCCAGCAGTTTGGGGGGAGGGCCTCTCCAGCCTAGCTCCTACAATGAGCAGTTCTTC. It is translated as CASSLGGGPLQPSSYNEQFF. The full variable domain, rest sourced from reference TRBV28 and TRBJ2-1, is DVKVTQSSRYLVKRTGEKVFLECVQDMDHENMFWYRQDPGLGLRLIYFSYDVKMKEKGDIPEGYSVSREKKERFSLILESASTNQTSMYLCASSLGGGPLQPSSYNEQFFGPGTRLTVL.

The V and J genes are TRBV28 and TRBJ2-1; D not resolved. The V gene lost 4 bases and the J gene lost 5 bases, with 15 bases spanning the gap. This CDR3 region has 15 residues. CDR1 MDHEN and CDR2 SYDVKM come from the germline V gene. The CDR3 DNA sequence: TGTGCCAGCAGTTCATTGGGATCAACAGACAATGAGCAGTTCTTC. Its protein product is CASSSLGSTDNEQFF.

V is TRBV18 and J is TRBJ2-4, with D possibly TRBD1 on 6 matching bases. The germline V and J ends were trimmed by 2 bases and 7 bases, with 12 bases remaining between them. This CDR3 has 14 amino acids. Germline lookup yields CDR1 KGHSH and CDR2 LQKENI. The CDR3 protein is CASSPSAGANIQYF. The CDR3 DNA follows: TGTGCCAGCTCACCAAGCGCAGGGGCGAACATTCAGTACTTC.

This clone was seen only a few times. The chain has TRBV15 and TRBJ1-2, with 10 bases fitting TRBD1. From germline, CDR1 is LNHNV and CDR2 YYDKDF (reference sequence). Trimming removed 3 bases from V and 7 bases from J; junction bases left unmatched: 5. The CDR3 extends over 14 amino acids. In DNA, the CDR3 is TGTGCCACCAGCAGCGGCGACAGGGGGCTTGGCTACACCTTC. Its protein is CATSSGDRGLGYTF. Together with reference TRBV15 and TRBJ1-2, the CDR3 gives the full variable domain: DAMVIQNPRYQVTQFGKPVTLSCSQTLNHNVMYWYQQKSSQAPKLLFHYYDKDFNNEADTPDNFQSRRPNTSFCFLDIRSPGLGDTAMYLCATSSGDRGLGYTFGSGTRLTVV.

Written as DNA, the CDR3 is TGTGCCAGTCGGGCCGACCTCATGGGTCCCCAGCATTTT. Amino acid sequence: CASRADLMGPQHF. J is TRBJ1-5 and V is TRBV28; D gene ambiguous. Germline-derived CDR1 and CDR2 are MDHEN and SYDVKM. CDR3 length: 13 amino acids. The V end was cut by 9 bases, the J end by 10 bases, with 19 bases between.

The chain joins TRBV7-2 to TRBJ1-2, with D tentatively TRBD1 (5 bases). Germline V gene sequence: CDR1 SGHTA, CDR2 FQGNSA. This CDR3 region has 12 residues. The ends were cut back, 2 bases at V and 9 bases at J, with 10 bases in the middle. This CDR3 is CASSLIRGSYTF. CDR3 sequence (DNA): TGTGCCAGCAGCTTAATCCGGGGGAGCTACACCTTC.

The J gene is TRBJ1-2, the V gene TRBV19; 10 bases agree with TRBD1. The V and J ends lost 3 bases and 1 base, in that order; junction bases with no gene match: 5. CDR3 size: 16 residues. CDR1 is LNHDA and CDR2 is SQIVND in the germline V gene (reference sequence). The CDR3 DNA is TGTGCCAGTAGTATCCGGGACAGGGGCCATAACTATGGCTACACCTTC. Its translation is CASSIRDRGHNYGYTF. Filled out from reference TRBV19 and TRBJ1-2, the complete variable domain reads DGGITQSPKYLFRKEGQNVTLSCEQNLNHDAMYWYRQDPGQGLRLIYYSQIVNDFQKGDIAEGYSVSREKKESFPLTVTSAQKNPTAFYLCASSIRDRGHNYGYTFGSGTRLTVV.

The chain couples TRBV30 to TRBJ2-3, with D uncertain. The CDR3 length is 12 residues. V was cut by 2 bases and J by 6 bases, with 9 bases left in between. Germline CDR1 and CDR2: GTSNPN and SVGIG (reference sequence). The CDR3, as DNA: TGTGCCTGGAGTCCACTTCGGGATACGCAGTATTTT. The encoded protein is CAWSPLRDTQYF.

V usage is TRBV7-2 and J usage is TRBJ2-3; 8 bases are shared with TRBD2. The CDR3 loop spans 18 amino acids. Germline V gives CDR1 SGHTA, CDR2 FQGNSA. The V and J ends lost 6 bases and 2 bases, in that order; junction bases with no gene match: 16. The CDR3 protein is CASRTGLGPLFPTDTQYF. CDR3 DNA: TGTGCCAGCAGAACGGGACTAGGTCCTCTCTTTCCCACAGATACGCAGTATTTT.

This clone was detected only a few times. The V and J genes are TRBV14 and TRBJ2-1; no definite D call. V was pared by 1 base and J by 0 bases, with 16 bases between. The V gene's germline CDR1 is SGHDN and CDR2 FVKESK. CDR3 size: 18 residues. CDR3 sequence: CASSQAPREPSSYNEQFF. CDR3 in DNA: TGTGCCAGCAGCCAAGCTCCAAGGGAACCCAGCTCCTACAATGAGCAGTTCTTC. The whole variable domain, remainder taken from reference TRBV14 and TRBJ2-1, is EAGVTQFPSHSVIEKGQTVTLRCDPISGHDNLYWYRRVMGKEIKFLLHFVKESKQDESGMPNNRFLAERTGGTYSTLKVQPAELEDSGVYFCASSQAPREPSSYNEQFFGPGTRLTVL.

The chain combines TRBV11-2 with TRBJ2-4; D is uncertain. Trimming took off 1 base at V and 4 bases at J, with 8 bases between the two ends. The CDR3 extends over 14 amino acids. Germline CDR1 and CDR2: SGHAT and FQNNGV. CDR3 residues: CASSLVGQKNIQYF. CDR3 nucleotide sequence: TGTGCCAGCAGCTTAGTTGGTCAAAAAAACATTCAGTACTTC.

V is TRBV9 and J is TRBJ2-3, with TRBD2 matching over 10 bases. The germline V gene encodes CDR1 SGDLS and CDR2 YYNGEE. CDR3 length equals 16 residues. The V segment lost 3 bases and the J segment 4 bases; nucleotides outside the gene matches: 8. The CDR3 coding sequence is TGTGCCAGCAGCGCCTCTAGCGGGAGAGGGTCAGATACGCAGTATTTT. It encodes CASSASSGRGSDTQYF.

The chain uses TRBV28 and TRBJ1-2, with 7 nucleotides matching TRBD1. There are 13 residues in the CDR3. CDR1 and CDR2 from the germline V gene are MDHEN and SYDVKM. J gave up 2 bases and V 10 bases, and 7 bases lay outside the gene matches. This chain's CDR3 is CAIDRGQNYGYTF. The DNA for the CDR3 is TGTGCCATCGACCGGGGACAGAACTATGGCTACACCTTC.

The gene calls are TRBV5-5 and TRBJ2-7; 9 nucleotides align to TRBD1. The trim removed 6 bases at V and 3 bases at J, leaving 10 bases unmatched. Germline-derived CDR1 and CDR2 are SGHKS and YYEKEE (reference sequence). This CDR3 spans 15 amino acids. Written as DNA, the CDR3 is TGTGCCAGCACACGGGGACAGGGCTGGAGCTACGAGCAGTACTTC. Translated, it gives CASTRGQGWSYEQYF.